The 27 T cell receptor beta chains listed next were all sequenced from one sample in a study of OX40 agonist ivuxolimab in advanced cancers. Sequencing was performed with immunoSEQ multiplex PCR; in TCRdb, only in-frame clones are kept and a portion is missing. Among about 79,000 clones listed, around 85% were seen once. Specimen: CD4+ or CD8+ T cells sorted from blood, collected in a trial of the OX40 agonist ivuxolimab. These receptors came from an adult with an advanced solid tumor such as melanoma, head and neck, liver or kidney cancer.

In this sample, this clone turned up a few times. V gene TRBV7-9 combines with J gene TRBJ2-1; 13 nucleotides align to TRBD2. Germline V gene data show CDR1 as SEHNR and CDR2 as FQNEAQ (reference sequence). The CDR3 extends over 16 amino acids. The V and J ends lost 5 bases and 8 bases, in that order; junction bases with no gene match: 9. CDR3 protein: CASSSELAGGFHEQFF. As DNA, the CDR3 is TGTGCCAGCAGCAGCGAACTAGCGGGAGGGTTCCATGAGCAGTTCTTC.

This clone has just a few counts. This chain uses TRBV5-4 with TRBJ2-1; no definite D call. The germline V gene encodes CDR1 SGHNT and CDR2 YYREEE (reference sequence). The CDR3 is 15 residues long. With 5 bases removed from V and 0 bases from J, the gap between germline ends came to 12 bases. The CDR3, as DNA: TGTGCCAGCAGGCTGGACGCCGGCTCCTACAATGAGCAGTTCTTC. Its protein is CASRLDAGSYNEQFF.

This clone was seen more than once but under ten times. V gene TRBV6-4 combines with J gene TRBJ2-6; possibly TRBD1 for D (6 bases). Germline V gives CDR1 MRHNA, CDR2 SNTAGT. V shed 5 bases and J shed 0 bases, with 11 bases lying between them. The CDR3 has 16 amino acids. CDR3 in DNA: TGTGCCAGCAGTCAGGACAGTCCCTCTGGGGCCAACGTCCTGACTTTC. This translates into CASSQDSPSGANVLTF.

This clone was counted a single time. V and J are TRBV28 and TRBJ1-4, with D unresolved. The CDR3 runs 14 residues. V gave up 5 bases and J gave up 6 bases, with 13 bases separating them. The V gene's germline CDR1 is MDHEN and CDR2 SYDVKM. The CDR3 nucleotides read TGTGCCAGCAGTATCTCACAGACTTATGAAAAACTGTTTTTT. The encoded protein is CASSISQTYEKLFF.

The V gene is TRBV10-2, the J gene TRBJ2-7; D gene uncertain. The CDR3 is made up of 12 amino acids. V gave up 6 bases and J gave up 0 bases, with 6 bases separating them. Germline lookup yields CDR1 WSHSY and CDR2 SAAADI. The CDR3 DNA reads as TGCGCCAGCAGCGGAGTCTCCTACGAGCAGTACTTC. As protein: CASSGVSYEQYF.

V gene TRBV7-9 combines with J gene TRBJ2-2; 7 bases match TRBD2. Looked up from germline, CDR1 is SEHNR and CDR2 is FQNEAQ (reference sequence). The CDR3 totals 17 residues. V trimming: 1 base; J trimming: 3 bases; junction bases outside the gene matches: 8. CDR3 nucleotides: TGTGCCAGCAGCTTAGGGGGAAAGCGGGACGACACCGGGGAGCTGTTTTTT. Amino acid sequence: CASSLGGKRDDTGELFF.

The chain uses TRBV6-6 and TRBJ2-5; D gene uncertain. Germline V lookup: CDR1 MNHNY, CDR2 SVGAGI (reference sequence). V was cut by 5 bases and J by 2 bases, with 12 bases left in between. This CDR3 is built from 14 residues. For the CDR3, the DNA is TGTGCCAGCAGTCCCCACGTGTTGCAAGAGACCCAGTACTTC. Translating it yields CASSPHVLQETQYF.

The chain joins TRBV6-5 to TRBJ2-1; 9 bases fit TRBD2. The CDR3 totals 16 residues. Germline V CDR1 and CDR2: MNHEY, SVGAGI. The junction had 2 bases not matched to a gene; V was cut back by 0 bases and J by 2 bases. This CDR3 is CASSYSASGAYNEQFF. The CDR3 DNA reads TGTGCCAGCAGTTACTCTGCTAGCGGGGCCTACAATGAGCAGTTCTTC.

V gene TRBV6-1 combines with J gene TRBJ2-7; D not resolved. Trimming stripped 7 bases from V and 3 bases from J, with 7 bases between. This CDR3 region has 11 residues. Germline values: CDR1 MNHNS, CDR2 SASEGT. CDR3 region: CASTAVYEQYF. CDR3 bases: TGTGCCAGCACGGCGGTCTACGAGCAGTACTTC.

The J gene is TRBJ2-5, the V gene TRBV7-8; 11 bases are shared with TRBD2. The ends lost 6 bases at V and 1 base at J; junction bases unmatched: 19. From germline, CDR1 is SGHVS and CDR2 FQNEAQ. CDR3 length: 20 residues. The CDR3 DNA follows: TGTGCCAGCAGGACTCTATTTCCGGGACTAGCGGAGTCGGGCCAAGAGACCCAGTACTTC. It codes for CASRTLFPGLAESGQETQYF.

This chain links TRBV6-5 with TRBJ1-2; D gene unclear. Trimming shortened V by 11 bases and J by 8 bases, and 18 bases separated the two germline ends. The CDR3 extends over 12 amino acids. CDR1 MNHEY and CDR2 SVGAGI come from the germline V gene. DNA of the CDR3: TGTGCCGCCAGGAGGGCCTTAGGAGGCTACACCTTC. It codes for CAARRALGGYTF.

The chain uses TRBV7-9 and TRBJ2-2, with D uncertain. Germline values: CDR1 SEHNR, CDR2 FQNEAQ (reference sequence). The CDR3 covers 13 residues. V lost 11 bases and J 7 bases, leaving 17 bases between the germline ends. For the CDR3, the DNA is TGTGCCTCAGCAGAGCGACCCCTCGGGGAGCTGTTTTTT. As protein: CASAERPLGELFF.

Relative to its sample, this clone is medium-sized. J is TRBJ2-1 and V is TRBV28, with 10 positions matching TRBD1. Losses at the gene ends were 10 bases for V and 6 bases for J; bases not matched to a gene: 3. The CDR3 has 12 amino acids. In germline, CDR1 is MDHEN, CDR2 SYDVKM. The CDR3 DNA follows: TGTGCCACCCGGACAGGGGGCAATGAGCAGTTCTTC. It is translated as CATRTGGNEQFF.

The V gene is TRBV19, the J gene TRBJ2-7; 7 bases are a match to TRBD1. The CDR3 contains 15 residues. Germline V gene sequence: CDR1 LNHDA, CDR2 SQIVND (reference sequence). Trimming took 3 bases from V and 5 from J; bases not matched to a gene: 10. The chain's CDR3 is CASSIPNRGSHEQYF. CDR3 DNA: TGTGCCAGTAGTATCCCGAACAGGGGTTCCCACGAGCAGTACTTC.

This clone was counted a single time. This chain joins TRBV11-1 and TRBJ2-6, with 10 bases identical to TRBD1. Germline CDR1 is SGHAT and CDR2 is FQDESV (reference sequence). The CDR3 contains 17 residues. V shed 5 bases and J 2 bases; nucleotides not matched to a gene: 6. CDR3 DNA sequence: TGTGCCAGCAGCCCGGGACAGGGGACCCCTGGGGCCAACGTCCTGACTTTC. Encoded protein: CASSPGQGTPGANVLTF. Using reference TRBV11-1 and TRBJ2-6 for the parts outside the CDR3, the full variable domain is EAEVAQSPRYKITEKSQAVAFWCDPISGHATLYWYRQILGQGPELLVQFQDESVVDDSQLPKDRFSAERLKGVDSTLKIQPAELGDSAMYLCASSPGQGTPGANVLTFGAGSRLTVL.

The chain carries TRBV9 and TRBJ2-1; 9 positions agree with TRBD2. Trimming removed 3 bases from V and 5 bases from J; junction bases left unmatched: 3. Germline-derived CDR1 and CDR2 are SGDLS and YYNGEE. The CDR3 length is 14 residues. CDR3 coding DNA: TGTGCCAGCAGCGCGACTAGCGGTGACAATGAGCAGTTCTTC. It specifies CASSATSGDNEQFF.

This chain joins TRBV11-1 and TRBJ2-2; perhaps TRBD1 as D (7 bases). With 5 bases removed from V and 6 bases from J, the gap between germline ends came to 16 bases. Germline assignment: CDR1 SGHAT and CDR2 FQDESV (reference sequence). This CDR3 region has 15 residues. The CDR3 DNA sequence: TGTGCCAGCAGCCCGCGGGACAGTTATTCCGGGGAGCTGTTTTTT. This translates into CASSPRDSYSGELFF.

CDR3 amino acids: CASSLNEQFF. The CDR3 DNA reads as TGTGCCAGCAGTCTCAATGAGCAGTTCTTC. V is TRBV28 and J is TRBJ2-1; D is undetermined. The germline V gene has CDR1 MDHEN and CDR2 SYDVKM. V lost 5 bases to trimming and J lost 6 bases, with 2 bases between them. The CDR3 loop spans 10 amino acids.

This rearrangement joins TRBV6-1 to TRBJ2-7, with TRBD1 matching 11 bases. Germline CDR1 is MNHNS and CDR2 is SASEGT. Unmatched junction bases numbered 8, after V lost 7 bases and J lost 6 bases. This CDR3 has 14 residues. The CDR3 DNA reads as TGTGCCAGCACCCGGACAGGGGGCGAGGGCGAGCAGTACTTC. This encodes CASTRTGGEGEQYF.

CDR3 sequence reads: CASTPGGNGANVLTF. Here the CDR3 DNA reads TGTGCCAGTACTCCGGGAGGGAATGGGGCCAACGTCCTGACTTTC. The chain joins TRBV19 to TRBJ2-6, with 8 positions matching TRBD2. CDR3 length: 15 amino acids. With 7 bases clipped from V and 3 bases from J, the junction kept 5 bases outside the gene matches. CDR1 and CDR2 from the germline V gene are LNHDA and SQIVND (reference sequence).

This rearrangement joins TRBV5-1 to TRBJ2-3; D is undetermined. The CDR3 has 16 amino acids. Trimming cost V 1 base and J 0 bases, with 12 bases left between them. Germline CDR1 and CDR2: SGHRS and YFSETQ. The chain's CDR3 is CASSLSSWGSTDTQYF. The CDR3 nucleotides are TGCGCCAGCAGCTTGTCTAGTTGGGGTAGCACAGATACGCAGTATTTT.

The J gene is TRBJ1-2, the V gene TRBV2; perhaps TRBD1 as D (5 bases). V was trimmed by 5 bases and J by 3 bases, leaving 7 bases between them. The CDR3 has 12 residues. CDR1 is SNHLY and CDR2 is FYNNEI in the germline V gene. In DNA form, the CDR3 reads TGTGCCAGCAGTCGGGGGGACTATGGCTACACCTTC. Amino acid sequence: CASSRGDYGYTF. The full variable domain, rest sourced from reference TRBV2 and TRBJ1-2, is EPEVTQTPSHQVTQMGQEVILRCVPISNHLYFYWYRQILGQKVEFLVSFYNNEISEKSEIFDDQFSVERPDGSNFTLKIRSTKLEDSAMYFCASSRGDYGYTFGSGTRLTVV.

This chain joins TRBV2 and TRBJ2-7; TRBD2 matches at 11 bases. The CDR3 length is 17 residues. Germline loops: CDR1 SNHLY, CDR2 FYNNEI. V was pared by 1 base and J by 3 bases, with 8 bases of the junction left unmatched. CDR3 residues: CASSEGLAGGQGYEQYF. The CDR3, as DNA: TGTGCCAGCAGTGAAGGGCTAGCGGGAGGACAGGGCTACGAGCAGTACTTC.

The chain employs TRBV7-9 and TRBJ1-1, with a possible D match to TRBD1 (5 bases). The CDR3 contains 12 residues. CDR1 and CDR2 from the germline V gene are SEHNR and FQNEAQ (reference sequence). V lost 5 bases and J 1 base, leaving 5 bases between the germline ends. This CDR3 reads CASSGTNTEAFF. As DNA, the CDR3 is TGTGCCAGCAGCGGGACGAACACTGAAGCTTTCTTT.

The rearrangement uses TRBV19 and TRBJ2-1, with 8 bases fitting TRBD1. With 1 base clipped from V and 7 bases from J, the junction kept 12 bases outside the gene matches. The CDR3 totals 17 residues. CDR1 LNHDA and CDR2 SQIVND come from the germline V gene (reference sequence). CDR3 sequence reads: CASSIGGGQGLSNEQFF. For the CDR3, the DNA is TGTGCCAGTAGTATAGGGGGAGGACAGGGTCTCTCGAATGAGCAGTTCTTC.

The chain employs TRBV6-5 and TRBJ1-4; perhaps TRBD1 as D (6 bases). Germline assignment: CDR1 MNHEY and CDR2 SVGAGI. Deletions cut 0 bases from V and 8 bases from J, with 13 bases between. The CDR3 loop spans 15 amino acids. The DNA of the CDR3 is TGTGCCAGCAGTTACTCGTCCAGGGGTGGAGAAAAACTGTTTTTT. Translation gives CASSYSSRGGEKLFF.

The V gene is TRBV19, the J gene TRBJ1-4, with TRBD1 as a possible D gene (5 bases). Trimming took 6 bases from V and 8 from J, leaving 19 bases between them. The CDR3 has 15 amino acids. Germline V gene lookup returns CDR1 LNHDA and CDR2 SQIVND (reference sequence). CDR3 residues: CASSPQSGRGEKLFF. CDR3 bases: TGTGCCAGTAGCCCCCAGTCGGGGCGGGGCGAAAAACTGTTTTTT.